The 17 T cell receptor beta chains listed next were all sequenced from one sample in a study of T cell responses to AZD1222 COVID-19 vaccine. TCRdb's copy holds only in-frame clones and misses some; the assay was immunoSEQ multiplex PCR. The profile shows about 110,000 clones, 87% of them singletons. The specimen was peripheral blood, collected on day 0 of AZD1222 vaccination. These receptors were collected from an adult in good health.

Written as DNA, the CDR3 is TGCGCCAGCAGCCAAGATCATCTGAGTTCTAGGACGCAGTATTTT. Translated, it gives CASSQDHLSSRTQYF. The genes are TRBV4-3 and TRBJ2-3; D is uncertain. Per the germline V gene, CDR1 is LGHNA and CDR2 is YSLEER. CDR3 length equals 15 residues. Trimming shortened V by 0 bases and J by 9 bases, and 16 bases separated the two germline ends.

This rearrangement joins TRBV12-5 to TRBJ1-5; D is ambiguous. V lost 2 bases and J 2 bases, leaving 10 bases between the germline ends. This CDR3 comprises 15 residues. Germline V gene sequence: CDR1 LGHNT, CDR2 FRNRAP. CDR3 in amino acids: CASGLTRDGNQPQHF. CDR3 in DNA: TGTGCTAGTGGTTTGACTAGGGATGGCAATCAGCCCCAGCATTTT. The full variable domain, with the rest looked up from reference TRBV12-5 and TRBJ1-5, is DARVTQTPRHKVTEMGQEVTMRCQPILGHNTVFWYRQTMMQGLELLAYFRNRAPLDDSGMPKDRFSAEMPDATLATLKIQPSEPRDSAVYFCASGLTRDGNQPQHFGDGTRLSIL.

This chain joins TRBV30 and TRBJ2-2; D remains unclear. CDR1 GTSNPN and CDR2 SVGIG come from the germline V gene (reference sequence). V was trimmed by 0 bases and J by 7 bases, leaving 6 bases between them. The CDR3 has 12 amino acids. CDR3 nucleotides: TGTGCCTGGAGTGTCGGGTACGGGGAGCTGTTTTTT. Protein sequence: CAWSVGYGELFF.

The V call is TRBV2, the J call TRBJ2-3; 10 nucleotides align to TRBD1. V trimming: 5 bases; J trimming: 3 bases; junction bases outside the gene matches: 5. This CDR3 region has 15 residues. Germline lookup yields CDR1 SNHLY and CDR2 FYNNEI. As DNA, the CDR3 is TGTGCCAGCAGTCTAGGACAGGGGGGTACAGATACGCAGTATTTT. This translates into CASSLGQGGTDTQYF.

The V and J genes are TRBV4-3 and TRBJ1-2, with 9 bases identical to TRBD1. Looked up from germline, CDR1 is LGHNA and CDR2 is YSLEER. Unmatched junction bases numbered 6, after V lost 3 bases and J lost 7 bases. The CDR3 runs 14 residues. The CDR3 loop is CASSQPGTGTGYTF. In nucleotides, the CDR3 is TGCGCCAGCAGCCAGCCCGGGACAGGGACTGGCTACACCTTC.

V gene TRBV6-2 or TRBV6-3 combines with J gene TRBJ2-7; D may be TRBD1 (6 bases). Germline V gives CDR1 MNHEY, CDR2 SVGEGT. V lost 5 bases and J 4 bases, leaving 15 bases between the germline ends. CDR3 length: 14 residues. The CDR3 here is CASSGTRGSYEQYF. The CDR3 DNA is TGTGCCAGCAGTGGGACAAGGGGGTCTTACGAGCAGTACTTC.

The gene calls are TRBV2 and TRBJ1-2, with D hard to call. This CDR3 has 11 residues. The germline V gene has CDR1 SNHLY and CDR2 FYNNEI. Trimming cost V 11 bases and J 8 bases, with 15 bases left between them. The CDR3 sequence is CAALAALGYTF. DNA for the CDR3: TGTGCCGCTCTGGCGGCTCTGGGCTACACCTTC.

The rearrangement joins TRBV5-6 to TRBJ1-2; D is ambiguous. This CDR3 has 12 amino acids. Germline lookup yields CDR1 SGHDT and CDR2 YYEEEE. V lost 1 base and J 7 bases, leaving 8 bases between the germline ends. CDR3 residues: CASSLSLGGYTF. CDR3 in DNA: TGTGCCAGCAGCTTGTCTCTGGGTGGCTACACCTTC.

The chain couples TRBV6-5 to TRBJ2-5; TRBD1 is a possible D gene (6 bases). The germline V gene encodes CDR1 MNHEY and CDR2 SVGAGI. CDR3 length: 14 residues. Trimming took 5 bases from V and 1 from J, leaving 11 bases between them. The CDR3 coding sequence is TGTGCCAGCAGTAGGGGACACTTCCAAGAGACCCAGTACTTC. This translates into CASSRGHFQETQYF.

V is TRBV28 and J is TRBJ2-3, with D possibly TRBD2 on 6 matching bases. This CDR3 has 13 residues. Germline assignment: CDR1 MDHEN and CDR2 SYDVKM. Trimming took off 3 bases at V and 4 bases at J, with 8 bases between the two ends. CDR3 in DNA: TGTGCCAGCAGTTTTGGGGGGTCAGATACGCAGTATTTT. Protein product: CASSFGGSDTQYF.

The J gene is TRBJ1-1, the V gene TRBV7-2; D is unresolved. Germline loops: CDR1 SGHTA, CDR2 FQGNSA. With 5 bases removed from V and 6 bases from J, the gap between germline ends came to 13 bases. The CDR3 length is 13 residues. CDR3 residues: CASSTRRVPEAFF. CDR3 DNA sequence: TGTGCCAGCAGCACCCGACGCGTCCCTGAAGCTTTCTTT.

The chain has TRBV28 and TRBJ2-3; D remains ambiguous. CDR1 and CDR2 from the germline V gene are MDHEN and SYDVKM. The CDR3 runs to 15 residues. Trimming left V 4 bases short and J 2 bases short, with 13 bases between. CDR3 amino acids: CASSSPPRLTDTQYF. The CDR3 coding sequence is TGTGCCAGCAGTTCGCCCCCCAGACTCACAGATACGCAGTATTTT.

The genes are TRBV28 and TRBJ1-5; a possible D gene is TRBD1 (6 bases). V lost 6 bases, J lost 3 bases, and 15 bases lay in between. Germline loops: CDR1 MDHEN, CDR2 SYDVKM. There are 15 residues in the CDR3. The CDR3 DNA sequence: TGTGCCAGCAGCTTGAGGGGGGCGCTCAATCAGCCCCAGCATTTT. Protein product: CASSLRGALNQPQHF.

The CDR3 is CASSSPLWGAGASNEQFF. The CDR3 DNA reads as TGTGCCAGCAGTTCCCCCTTATGGGGAGCGGGAGCGTCCAATGAGCAGTTCTTC. The V gene is TRBV28, the J gene TRBJ2-1; TRBD2 agrees at 8 bases. The CDR3 loop spans 18 amino acids. The trim removed 4 bases at V and 6 bases at J, leaving 17 bases unmatched. In germline, CDR1 is MDHEN, CDR2 SYDVKM. The variable domain in full, completed from reference TRBV28 and TRBJ2-1, reads DVKVTQSSRYLVKRTGEKVFLECVQDMDHENMFWYRQDPGLGLRLIYFSYDVKMKEKGDIPEGYSVSREKKERFSLILESASTNQTSMYLCASSSPLWGAGASNEQFFGPGTRLTVL.

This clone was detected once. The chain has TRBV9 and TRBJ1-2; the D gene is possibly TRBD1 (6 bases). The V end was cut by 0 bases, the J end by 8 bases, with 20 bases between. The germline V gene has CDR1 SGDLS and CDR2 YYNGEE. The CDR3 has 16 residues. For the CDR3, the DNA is TGTGCCAGCAGCGTAGAAGGACAGAATAGTCCTATCGGCTACACCTTC. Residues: CASSVEGQNSPIGYTF.

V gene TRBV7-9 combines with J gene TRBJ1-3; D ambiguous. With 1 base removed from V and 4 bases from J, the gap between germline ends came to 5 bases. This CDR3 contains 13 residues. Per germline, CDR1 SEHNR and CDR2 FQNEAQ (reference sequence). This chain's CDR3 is CASSLGEGNTIYF. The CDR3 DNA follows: TGTGCCAGCAGCTTAGGCGAAGGAAACACCATATATTTT.

The CDR3 is CASSSRRADTQYF. DNA of the CDR3: TGTGCCAGCAGCTCCCGACGGGCAGATACGCAGTATTTT. The V call is TRBV6-4, the J call TRBJ2-3; D gene ambiguous. The CDR3 length is 13 residues. Germline loops: CDR1 MRHNA, CDR2 SNTAGT. V was shortened by 6 bases and J by 4 bases, with 11 bases between the two germline ends.